The 14 T cell receptor beta chains below were found in one sample sequenced in a study of blood T cells in healthy people across ages. A J-beta primer mix and a sample-barcoded 5' primer were used in a second PCR of about 7 to 12 cycles. One entry per CDR3 protein results from TCRdb running MiXCR on the 5' RACE reads. The sample has about 780,000 distinct CDR3 sequences, around half seen once. The specimen was blood. The receptors stem from a man older than 75 in good health.

A note on this clonotype: Given a much more abundant clone one base away, this may be a read error. This chain uses TRBV7-9 with TRBJ2-1; the D call may be TRBD1 or TRBD2 (6 bases each). Germline V CDR1 and CDR2: SEHNR, FQNEAQ (reference sequence). Trimming took off 1 base at V and 7 bases at J, with 11 bases between the two ends. CDR3 length equals 14 residues. DNA for the CDR3: TGTGCCAGCAGCTTAGGAAGGGGGGAGAATGAGCAGTTCTTC. It translates to CASSLGRGENEQFF.

This clonotype occurred a few times. This rearrangement joins TRBV7-8 to TRBJ2-1, with D possibly matching TRBD1 (6 bases). Deletions cut 5 bases from V and 8 bases from J, with 13 bases between. Germline CDR1 reads SGHVS; CDR2 reads FQNEAQ. CDR3 length equals 13 residues. The CDR3 here is CASSDRTADEQFF. As DNA, the CDR3 is TGTGCCAGCAGCGACCGGACAGCGGATGAGCAGTTCTTC.

The CDR3 is CASSFRRTDTQYF. The DNA of the CDR3 is TGTGCCAGCAGCTTTAGGCGGACAGATACGCAGTATTTT. The chain employs TRBV7-2 and TRBJ2-3; no firm D call. V was pared by 3 bases and J by 3 bases, with 7 bases between. This CDR3 comprises 13 residues. Germline-derived CDR1 and CDR2 are SGHTA and FQGNSA. The full variable domain, with the rest looked up from reference TRBV7-2 and TRBJ2-3, is GAGVSQSPSNKVTEKGKDVELRCDPISGHTALYWYRQSLGQGLEFLIYFQGNSAPDKSGLPSDRFSAERTGGSVSTLTIQRTQQEDSAVYLCASSFRRTDTQYFGPGTRLTVL.

This clonotype was observed a handful of times. The rearrangement links TRBV15 to TRBJ2-3; D gene unclear. The germline gives CDR1 LNHNV, CDR2 YYDKDF (reference sequence). Trimming cost V 0 bases and J 2 bases, with 6 bases left between them. CDR3 size: 14 residues. The CDR3: CATSREVNTDTQYF. DNA of the CDR3: TGTGCCACCAGCAGAGAAGTTAACACAGATACGCAGTATTTT. Variable domain in full (rest from reference TRBV15 and TRBJ2-3): DAMVIQNPRYQVTQFGKPVTLSCSQTLNHNVMYWYQQKSSQAPKLLFHYYDKDFNNEADTPDNFQSRRPNTSFCFLDIRSPGLGDTAMYLCATSREVNTDTQYFGPGTRLTVL.

This clonotype was detected only a few times. J is TRBJ1-5 and V is TRBV20-1, with D perhaps matching TRBD1 (5 bases). The V end was cut by 4 bases, the J end by 0 bases, with 25 bases between. CDR1 DFQATT and CDR2 SNEGSKA come from the germline V gene (reference sequence). CDR3 size: 19 residues. The DNA of the CDR3 is TGCAGTGCTATTGAGGTCGGGGCAGGGAACCATTATAGCAATCAGCCCCAGCATTTT. This gives the protein CSAIEVGAGNHYSNQPQHF.

The rearrangement joins TRBV6-2 or TRBV6-3 to TRBJ2-1, with D possibly matching TRBD2 (5 bases). The CDR3 is 15 residues long. The V end was cut by 1 base, the J end by 4 bases, with 11 bases between. CDR1 and CDR2 from the germline V gene are MNHEY and SVGEGT. The CDR3 sequence: CASSYYGGSYNEQFF. The CDR3 region has the DNA TGTGCCAGCAGTTACTATGGCGGGTCTTACAATGAGCAGTTCTTC.

The chain carries TRBV28 and TRBJ2-3; TRBD2 matches at 9 bases. Trimming at V came to 5 bases and at J to 3 bases, leaving 9 bases not matched to a gene. There are 16 residues in the CDR3. Germline V lookup: CDR1 MDHEN, CDR2 SYDVKM. CDR3 in amino acids: CASSHYSGSLTDTQYF. For the CDR3, the DNA is TGTGCCAGCAGTCATTATAGCGGGAGTCTGACAGATACGCAGTATTTT.

This clonotype occurred a few times. CDR3 bases: TGCAGTGCTTTCCGACCTTCCGGCAAAGGAAACATTCAGTACTTC. Translation: CSAFRPSGKGNIQYF. The chain is built from TRBV20-1 and TRBJ2-4; unclear D gene. V was trimmed by 5 bases and J by 6 bases, leaving 20 bases between them. The CDR3 is made up of 15 amino acids. Germline CDR1 DFQATT, CDR2 SNEGSKA (reference sequence).

Notes on this clonotype: This sequence may be a read error, since a much larger clone differs from it by one base. The gene calls are TRBV29-1 and TRBJ2-1, with 7 bases identical to TRBD1. CDR3 length equals 16 residues. Germline V gene data show CDR1 as SQVTM and CDR2 as ANQGSEA. CDR3 in DNA: TGCAGCGTGACAGGGCCCCTAAGGAGATCCTACAATAAGCAGTTCTTC. The encoded protein is CSVTGPLRRSYNKQFF.

This clonotype was seen a handful of times. V usage is TRBV2 and J usage is TRBJ2-5, with 12 bases that match TRBD2. With 10 bases clipped from V and 11 bases from J, the junction kept 11 bases outside the gene matches. The CDR3 is 13 residues long. The V gene's germline CDR1 is SNHLY and CDR2 FYNNEI. The CDR3 nucleotides read TGTGCCACAAGACTAGCGGGAGCCGGGGAGCAGTACTTC. This encodes CATRLAGAGEQYF.

The chain combines TRBV24-1 with TRBJ2-6; D may be TRBD1 (6 bases). V lost 4 bases, J lost 3 bases, and 12 bases lay in between. The CDR3 length is 16 residues. CDR1 and CDR2 (germline): KGHDR, SFDVKD. This CDR3 is CATSEPGANGANVLTF. The CDR3 DNA reads as TGTGCCACCAGTGAGCCAGGGGCTAATGGGGCCAACGTCCTGACTTTC.

The chain links TRBV5-4 to TRBJ2-5, with 8 bases fitting TRBD2. The CDR3 spans 15 residues. CDR1 SGHNT and CDR2 YYREEE come from the germline V gene (reference sequence). With V trimmed by 4 bases and J by 2 bases, 7 bases remained unmatched. CDR3 protein: CASSPTGGAQETQYF. The CDR3 DNA reads TGTGCCAGCAGCCCGACGGGGGGGGCTCAAGAGACCCAGTACTTC.

This clonotype was seen more than once but under ten times. The chain has TRBV27 and TRBJ1-5; possibly TRBD1 for D (6 bases). The CDR3 is made up of 14 amino acids. Per germline, CDR1 MNHEY and CDR2 SMNVEV (reference sequence). V was clipped by 4 bases and J by 3 bases, with 10 bases between them. The CDR3 nucleotides read TGTGCCAGCAGTTACAGGGCCATCAATCAGCCCCAGCATTTT. Its translation: CASSYRAINQPQHF.

This clonotype has more than one count but fewer than ten. The chain combines TRBV12-3 or TRBV12-4 with TRBJ2-7; 11 nucleotides line up with TRBD2. V lost 6 bases to trimming and J lost 7 bases; unmatched junction nucleotides: 14. This CDR3 contains 16 residues. CDR3 coding DNA: TGTGCCAGCAGACGAACCCTAGCGGGAGGTCAAAATGAGCAGTACTTC. Translated: CASRRTLAGGQNEQYF.